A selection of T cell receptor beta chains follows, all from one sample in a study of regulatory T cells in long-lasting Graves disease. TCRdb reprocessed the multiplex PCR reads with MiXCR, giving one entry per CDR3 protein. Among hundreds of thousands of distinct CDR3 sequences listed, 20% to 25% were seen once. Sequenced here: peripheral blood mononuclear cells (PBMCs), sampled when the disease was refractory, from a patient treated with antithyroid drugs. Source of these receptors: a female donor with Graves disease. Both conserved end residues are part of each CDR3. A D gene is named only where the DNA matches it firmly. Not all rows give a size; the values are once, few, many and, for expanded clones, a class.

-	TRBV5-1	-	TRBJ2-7	TGCGCCAGCAGCTTGGAGGCTGGAGGCCAGGGAACCTACGAGCAGTACTTC	CASSLEAGGQGTYEQYF
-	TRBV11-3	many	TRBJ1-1	TGTGCCAGCAGCTTACAGGGTGAAGCTTTCTTT	CASSLQGEAFF
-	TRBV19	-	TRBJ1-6	TGTGCCAGTTCGCGAAACATTAATTCACCCCTCCACTTT	CASSRNINSPLHF
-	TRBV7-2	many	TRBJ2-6	TGTGCCAGCAGCCTAAGGACAGGAGGGACTGGGGCCAACGTCCTGACTTTC	CASSLRTGGTGANVLTF
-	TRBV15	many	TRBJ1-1	TGTGCCACCAGCCGGATCAGCCTGGGCACTGAAGCTTTCTTT	CATSRISLGTEAFF
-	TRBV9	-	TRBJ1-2	TGTGCCAGCAGCGTAGCTGGTAACTATGGCTACACCTTC	CASSVAGNYGYTF
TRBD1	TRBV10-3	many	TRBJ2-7	TGTGCCATCAGTGCACAGGGGGCCAACGAGCAGTACTTC	CAISAQGANEQYF
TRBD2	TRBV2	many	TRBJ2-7	TGTGCCAGCAGTGAGGGAGGGGCGGCCTACTACGAGCAGTACTTC	CASSEGGAAYYEQYF
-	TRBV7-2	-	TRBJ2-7	TGTGCCAGCAGCCAGGGGGCTAGCGGGATCTCAACTCCCTACGAGCAGTACTTC	CASSQGASGISTPYEQYF
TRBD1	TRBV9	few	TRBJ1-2	TGTGCCAGCAGCGTAGCGGTCAGTGAGGGGGCCGATGGCTACACCTTC	CASSVAVSEGADGYTF
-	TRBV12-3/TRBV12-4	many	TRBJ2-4	TGTGCCAGCACCAAAGCAAGACTAGCCAAAAACATTCAGTACTTC	CASTKARLAKNIQYF
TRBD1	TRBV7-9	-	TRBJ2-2	TGTGCCAGCAGCCAGACAGGGCCTAACACCGGGGAGCTGTTTTTT	CASSQTGPNTGELFF
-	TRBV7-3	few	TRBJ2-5	TGTGCCAGCAGCTCCGGGACCTCTCAAGGGGAGACCCAGTACTTC	CASSSGTSQGETQYF
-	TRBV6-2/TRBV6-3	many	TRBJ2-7	TGTGCCAGCAGTTACGCGACCCACGGCTACGAGCAGTACTTC	CASSYATHGYEQYF
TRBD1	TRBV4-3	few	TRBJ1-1	TGCGCCAGCAGCCAAGCTCAGGGGGCATGGACTGAAGCTTTCTTT	CASSQAQGAWTEAFF
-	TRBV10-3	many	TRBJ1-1	TGTGCCATCAGTGAGAGGTCGATGAACACTGAAGCTTTCTTT	CAISERSMNTEAFF
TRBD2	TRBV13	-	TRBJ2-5	TGTGCCAGCAGCCCGGAGGGTAGCGGGGGGTCGGGAGAGACCCAGTACTTC	CASSPEGSGGSGETQYF
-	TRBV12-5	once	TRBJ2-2	TGTGCTAGTGGTTTGAAATTTGTGCAGGATCTGGGGATCGACACCGGGGAGCTGTTTTTT	CASGLKFVQDLGIDTGELFF
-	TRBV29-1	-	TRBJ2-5	TGCAGCGTTGCCGGAGGGAGGGGGTTACCCCAAGAGACCCAGTACTTC	CSVAGGRGLPQETQYF
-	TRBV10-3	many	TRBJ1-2	TGTGCCATCAGTGAAGAGGAAGGGGTTGGCTACACCTTC	CAISEEEGVGYTF
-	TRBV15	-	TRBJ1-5	TGTGCCACCAGCATGGACAGTTATAGCAATCAGCCCCAGCATTTT	CATSMDSYSNQPQHF
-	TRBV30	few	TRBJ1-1	TGTGCCTGGAGTGCAGGTGCTGAAGCTTTCTTT	CAWSAGAEAFF